One and the same sample provided the 30 T cell receptor beta chains below, sequenced in a study of blood T cell repertoires in COVID-19. The data were produced by immunoSEQ multiplex PCR, yet TCRdb's version contains in-frame clones alone and is incomplete. Among 380,000 or so clones listed, approximately 88% were seen once. Sequenced input: PBMCs or T cells enriched from blood (not recorded which). Every receptor here comes from a woman aged 25 to 39 with acute COVID-19.

This clone appeared a single time. Germline is not matched at one junction end, which may reflect a read error. The chain joins TRBV6-4 to TRBJ1-3, with TRBD1 matching over 8 bases. This CDR3 is built from 13 residues. Looked up from germline, CDR1 is MRHNA and CDR2 is SNTAGT. The CDR3: CASSDSRAGGIHF. CDR3 coding DNA: TGTGCCAGCAGTGACTCGAGGGCAGGGGGCATACATTTT.

This clone was seen only once. The chain combines TRBV7-2 with TRBJ1-2, with D possibly TRBD1 on 6 matching bases. Looked up from germline, CDR1 is SGHTA and CDR2 is FQGNSA. This CDR3 has 16 residues. V dropped 5 bases and J dropped 0 bases, with 16 bases sitting between them. This chain's CDR3 is CASSNQGQTPNYGYTF. The CDR3 nucleotides are TGTGCCAGCAGCAACCAAGGACAGACACCTAACTATGGCTACACCTTC.

A single count supports this clone. The genes are TRBV7-9 and TRBJ1-1; D ambiguous. Germline CDR1 is SEHNR and CDR2 is FQNEAQ (reference sequence). The CDR3 is 13 amino acids. The V end was cut by 2 bases, the J end by 8 bases, with 12 bases between. The CDR3 DNA is TGTGCCAGCAGCTTAAGCCGGCCCGGGGAAGCTTTCTTT. Encoded protein: CASSLSRPGEAFF.

The V call is TRBV11-2, the J call TRBJ1-1; D gene unclear. Germline-derived CDR1 and CDR2 are SGHAT and FQNNGV. V was trimmed by 3 bases and J by 1 base, leaving 6 bases between them. This CDR3 has 13 amino acids. In DNA form, the CDR3 reads TGTGCCAGCAGCTTGGGCAAGAACACTGAAGCTTTCTTT. This codes for CASSLGKNTEAFF.

The chain couples TRBV11-3 to TRBJ2-2, with D uncertain. CDR1 and CDR2 from the germline V gene are SGHNT and YENEEA. The V end was cut by 1 base, the J end by 4 bases, with 7 bases between. The CDR3 sequence is 14 residues long. CDR3 DNA: TGTGCCAGCAGCTTAGGAGGAAGCACCGGGGAGCTGTTTTTT. Its protein product is CASSLGGSTGELFF. Filled out from reference TRBV11-3 and TRBJ2-2, the complete variable domain reads EAGVVQSPRYKIIEKKQPVAFWCNPISGHNTLYWYLQNLGQGPELLIRYENEEAVDDSQLPKDRFSAERLKGVDSTLKIQPAELGDSAVYLCASSLGGSTGELFFGEGSRLTVL.

The chain carries TRBV6-5 and TRBJ2-7; 8 nucleotides agree with TRBD1. Germline CDR1 and CDR2: MNHEY and SVGAGI. V gave up 6 bases and J gave up 3 bases; unmatched junction bases: 7. The CDR3 sequence is 14 residues long. The CDR3 loop reads CASSQGQGNYEQYF. CDR3 nucleotide sequence: TGTGCCAGCAGCCAAGGACAGGGAAACTACGAGCAGTACTTC.

CDR3 bases: TGTGCCAGCAGCTTCCAGGGTAAAGAGACCCAGTACTTC. Translating gives CASSFQGKETQYF. The J gene is TRBJ2-5, the V gene TRBV7-8; a weak D match, TRBD1 (5 bases). CDR1 and CDR2 from the germline V gene are SGHVS and FQNEAQ. V was cut by 3 bases and J by 3 bases, with 8 bases left in between. The CDR3 length is 13 residues.

The rearrangement links TRBV19 to TRBJ1-5; D may be TRBD1 (5 bases). Trimming took 5 bases from V and 2 from J, leaving 19 bases between them. Germline assignment: CDR1 LNHDA and CDR2 SQIVND (reference sequence). There are 17 residues in the CDR3. Here the CDR3 reads CASSDYRSASGNQPQHF. CDR3 bases: TGTGCCAGTAGTGATTACAGGTCCGCAAGCGGCAATCAGCCCCAGCATTTT. The variable domain in full, completed from reference TRBV19 and TRBJ1-5, reads DGGITQSPKYLFRKEGQNVTLSCEQNLNHDAMYWYRQDPGQGLRLIYYSQIVNDFQKGDIAEGYSVSREKKESFPLTVTSAQKNPTAFYLCASSDYRSASGNQPQHFGDGTRLSIL.

The chain couples TRBV29-1 to TRBJ2-5; 9 nucleotides agree with TRBD1. With V trimmed by 0 bases and J by 4 bases, 3 bases remained unmatched. CDR1 and CDR2 from the germline V gene are SQVTM and ANQGSEA. The CDR3 totals 14 residues. The CDR3 here is CSVEDGTGTETQYF. The CDR3 region has the DNA TGCAGCGTTGAAGATGGGACAGGGACAGAGACCCAGTACTTC.

The sample holds one count of this clone. The rearrangement links TRBV7-2 to TRBJ1-1; D is unresolved. This CDR3 is 14 amino acids long. Trimming removed 0 bases at V and 4 bases at J, with 9 bases between. CDR1 is SGHTA, CDR2 FQGNSA, per germline. The CDR3 nucleotides are TGTGCCAGCAGCTTAGCTTGGGCGGGCACTGAAGCTTTCTTT. This sequence encodes CASSLAWAGTEAFF.

The rearrangement links TRBV11-2 to TRBJ2-7; the D gene is possibly TRBD2 (6 bases). In germline, CDR1 is SGHAT, CDR2 FQNNGV. V was shortened by 1 base and J by 2 bases, with 9 bases between the two germline ends. This CDR3 is 14 amino acids long. CDR3 sequence: CASSLGRAAYEQYF. CDR3 nucleotide sequence: TGTGCCAGCAGCTTAGGGAGGGCAGCCTACGAGCAGTACTTC.

This chain links TRBV23-1 with TRBJ2-4, with 9 bases identical to TRBD2. TRBV23-1 is an open reading frame, and its role is uncertain. V shed 4 bases and J 1 base; nucleotides not matched to a gene: 11. This CDR3 region has 18 residues. The CDR3 sequence: CASSRYSGGIYAKNIQYF. The CDR3 DNA reads TGCGCCAGCAGTCGGTACAGCGGGGGGATTTACGCCAAAAACATTCAGTACTTC.

This chain joins TRBV10-3 and TRBJ1-1; D may be TRBD1 (6 bases). This CDR3 is 13 amino acids long. The ends were cut back, 0 bases at V and 7 bases at J, with 9 bases in the middle. The germline gives CDR1 ENHRY, CDR2 SYGVKD. The CDR3 nucleotides read TGTGCCATCAGTGAGTCCGCGGACAGTGAAGCTTTCTTT. It specifies CAISESADSEAFF.

This sequence joins TRBV27 and TRBJ2-7; unclear D gene. Germline V gives CDR1 MNHEY, CDR2 SMNVEV (reference sequence). V lost 3 bases to trimming and J lost 6 bases, with 15 bases between them. The CDR3 runs 14 residues. DNA of the CDR3: TGTGCCAGCAGTTTTGGGCCCACGTCAAGCGAGCAGTACTTC. As protein: CASSFGPTSSEQYF.

The chain is built from TRBV6-1 and TRBJ1-4; D unresolved. The CDR3 has 13 amino acids. Germline-derived CDR1 and CDR2 are MNHNS and SASEGT. V lost 0 bases, J lost 10 bases, and 9 bases lay in between. CDR3 sequence reads: CASSEAKLAKLFF. In DNA, the CDR3 is TGTGCCAGCAGTGAAGCGAAGTTGGCAAAACTGTTTTTT.

This clone was detected only a few times. V gene TRBV7-2 combines with J gene TRBJ1-6; D not resolved. Germline CDR1 is SGHTA and CDR2 is FQGNSA. The germline V and J ends were trimmed by 2 bases and 8 bases, with 7 bases remaining between them. This CDR3 spans 13 amino acids. DNA of the CDR3: TGTGCCAGCAGCTTAATGTCTGATTCACCCCTCCACTTT. This sequence encodes CASSLMSDSPLHF.

The chain recombines TRBV5-4 with TRBJ1-2, with D perhaps TRBD1 (5 bases). The CDR3 spans 17 residues. Per germline, CDR1 SGHNT and CDR2 YYREEE (reference sequence). Trimming left V 0 bases short and J 5 bases short, with 20 bases between. The CDR3 sequence is CASSLAGGAGDLYGYTF. The CDR3 coding sequence is TGTGCCAGCAGCTTGGCCGGCGGGGCAGGAGACCTGTATGGCTACACCTTC.

The chain recombines TRBV3-1 (or the pseudogene TRBV3-2) with TRBJ1-4; no firm D call. The CDR3 has 16 residues. V dropped 0 bases and J dropped 5 bases, with 13 bases sitting between them. Germline-derived CDR1 and CDR2 are LGHDT and YNNKEL (reference sequence). The CDR3 nucleotides read TGTGCCAGCAGCCAAGATAGTGTCATCGGGAATGAAAAACTGTTTTTT. Translated: CASSQDSVIGNEKLFF.

The chain is built from TRBV4-1 and TRBJ2-1; no definite D call. CDR1 is MGHRA and CDR2 is YSYEKL in the germline V gene. Trimming left V 0 bases short and J 7 bases short, with 10 bases between. This CDR3 region has 14 residues. The CDR3 region is CASSQDRLLNEQFF. As DNA, the CDR3 is TGCGCCAGCAGCCAAGACCGACTTTTGAATGAGCAGTTCTTC.

The chain joins TRBV19 to TRBJ2-7, with D possibly TRBD1 on 6 matching bases. Germline CDR1 reads LNHDA; CDR2 reads SQIVND (reference sequence). The ends were cut back, 3 bases at V and 0 bases at J, with 12 bases in the middle. The CDR3 is 15 amino acids. The CDR3 nucleotides are TGTGCCAGTAGTATTGCACAGGGCGGCTCCTACGAGCAGTACTTC. This translates into CASSIAQGGSYEQYF.

The rearrangement joins TRBV2 to TRBJ1-5, with a possible D match to TRBD1 (6 bases). V dropped 5 bases and J dropped 2 bases, with 10 bases sitting between them. This CDR3 comprises 14 residues. Germline CDR1 reads SNHLY; CDR2 reads FYNNEI. This chain's CDR3 is CASSTRQGNQPQHF. The CDR3 coding sequence is TGTGCCAGCAGTACCAGACAGGGCAATCAGCCCCAGCATTTT. Complete variable domain (other parts from reference TRBV2 and TRBJ1-5): EPEVTQTPSHQVTQMGQEVILRCVPISNHLYFYWYRQILGQKVEFLVSFYNNEISEKSEIFDDQFSVERPDGSNFTLKIRSTKLEDSAMYFCASSTRQGNQPQHFGDGTRLSIL.

This chain links TRBV7-2 with TRBJ2-7, with unresolved D. V lost 2 bases and J 3 bases, leaving 5 bases between the germline ends. The CDR3 contains 12 residues. CDR1 and CDR2 from the germline V gene are SGHTA and FQGNSA. This CDR3 is CASSLLYYEQYF. The CDR3 DNA reads TGTGCCAGCAGCTTACTCTACTACGAGCAGTACTTC.

This chain uses TRBV5-1 with TRBJ1-2; D remains ambiguous. The CDR3 totals 15 residues. Germline V gene lookup returns CDR1 SGHRS and CDR2 YFSETQ. Trimming left V 2 bases short and J 3 bases short, with 14 bases between. The DNA of the CDR3 is TGCGCCAGCAGCTTTTCCCCATTCTCGGACTATGGCTACACCTTC. This codes for CASSFSPFSDYGYTF.

The V gene is TRBV28, the J gene TRBJ2-7; D is possibly TRBD1 (5 bases). Germline V gene data show CDR1 as MDHEN and CDR2 as SYDVKM. The CDR3 contains 15 residues. Trimming cost V 7 bases and J 1 base, with 17 bases left between them. In DNA form, the CDR3 reads TGTGCCAGCACTATAGGGGCAGGGCGGTCCTACGAGCAGTACTTC. Its translation is CASTIGAGRSYEQYF.

The gene calls are TRBV29-1 and TRBJ1-1; D is unresolved. CDR1 SQVTM and CDR2 ANQGSEA come from the germline V gene. The CDR3 sequence is 11 residues long. DNA for the CDR3: TGCACCGTATTAGAGAACACTGAAGCTTTCTTT. Amino acids: CTVLENTEAFF.

The chain recombines TRBV5-6 with TRBJ2-5, with 8 bases aligning to TRBD2. Looked up from germline, CDR1 is SGHDT and CDR2 is YYEEEE. V lost 2 bases, J lost 4 bases, and 10 bases stayed unmatched. CDR3 length equals 16 residues. This chain's CDR3 is CASSFMSGGGLETQYF. Here the CDR3 DNA reads TGTGCCAGCAGCTTTATGAGCGGGGGTGGGTTAGAGACCCAGTACTTC.

This clone showed up just a few times. V is TRBV9 and J is TRBJ2-7, with D possibly TRBD1 on 6 matching bases. CDR3 length equals 14 residues. V was shortened by 2 bases and J by 2 bases, with 11 bases between the two germline ends. The germline V gene has CDR1 SGDLS and CDR2 YYNGEE. The DNA for the CDR3 is TGTGCCAGCAGCGTCGGACAGACCGCCTACGAGCAGTACTTC. Translated, it gives CASSVGQTAYEQYF.

This chain connects TRBV19 to TRBJ2-1, with 14 bases fitting TRBD2. With 11 bases clipped from V and 1 base from J, the junction kept 13 bases outside the gene matches. Germline lookup yields CDR1 LNHDA and CDR2 SQIVND (reference sequence). CDR3 length equals 18 residues. Here the CDR3 DNA reads TGTGCCGAGGGGCAGGGACTAGCGGGGGCCCATTCCTACAATGAGCAGTTCTTC. This gives the protein CAEGQGLAGAHSYNEQFF.

The rearrangement uses TRBV5-1 and TRBJ1-3, with D maybe TRBD1 (6 bases). The CDR3 has 16 amino acids. CDR1 is SGHRS, CDR2 YFSETQ, per germline. V dropped 4 bases and J dropped 3 bases, with 17 bases sitting between them. CDR3 sequence (DNA): TGCGCCAGCAGCAACGAACAGGGTGGGTTTGGAAACACCATATATTTT. It codes for CASSNEQGGFGNTIYF. The full variable domain, in which reference TRBV5-1 and TRBJ1-3 provide the parts outside the CDR3, is KAGVTQTPRYLIKTRGQQVTLSCSPISGHRSVSWYQQTPGQGLQFLFEYFSETQRNKGNFPGRFSGRQFSNSRSEMNVSTLELGDSALYLCASSNEQGGFGNTIYFGEGSWLTVV.

CDR3 residues: CASSPGQQAFF. CDR3 sequence (DNA): TGTGCCAGCAGCCCGGGACAGCAAGCTTTCTTT. V gene TRBV11-2 combines with J gene TRBJ1-1; 7 bases line up with TRBD1. The CDR3 consists of 11 residues. V lost 5 bases and J lost 9; bases outside the gene matches: 3. Germline V gives CDR1 SGHAT, CDR2 FQNNGV. Full variable domain (rest looked up from reference TRBV11-2 and TRBJ1-1): EAGVAQSPRYKIIEKRQSVAFWCNPISGHATLYWYQQILGQGPKLLIQFQNNGVVDDSQLPKDRFSAERLKGVDSTLKIQPAKLEDSAVYLCASSPGQQAFFGQGTRLTVV.